The text below deals with one T cell receptor beta chain. No antigen is known for it. The data belong to a study of beta chain features in type 1 diabetes. On the study more broadly: The patients were much like the healthy donors in age, gender and cell yields.

CD4+ cells of the naive, central memory, regulatory and stem cell-like memory types were sorted via CD45RO/CCR7/CD25/CD127/CD95/CD27. Germline trimming cut 3 bases from V and 4 bases from J; bases unmatched to any gene: 6. The CDR3 contains 14 residues. CDR1 and CDR2 (germline): SQVTM, ANQGSEA. The study reverse transcribed the entire isolated RNA, so it sequenced expressed TCRB transcripts. The table came from immunoSEQ multiplex PCR; TCRdb's copy has only in-frame clones and leaves some out. The sample consists of about 360,000 clones, roughly 13% of them appearing once. General study points: TCRB rearrangement may or may not be influenced by HLA type; here this remained unresolved.

Material for sequencing was naive CD4+ T cells from blood. V is TRBV29-1 and J is TRBJ1-2; 9 bases fit TRBD1. The clonotype was recovered from a man between 18 and 35 years old in good health. The CDR3, as DNA: TGCAGCGTTGAGGTGGACAGGGGAGGCTATGGCTACACCTTC. The encoded protein is CSVEVDRGGYGYTF.